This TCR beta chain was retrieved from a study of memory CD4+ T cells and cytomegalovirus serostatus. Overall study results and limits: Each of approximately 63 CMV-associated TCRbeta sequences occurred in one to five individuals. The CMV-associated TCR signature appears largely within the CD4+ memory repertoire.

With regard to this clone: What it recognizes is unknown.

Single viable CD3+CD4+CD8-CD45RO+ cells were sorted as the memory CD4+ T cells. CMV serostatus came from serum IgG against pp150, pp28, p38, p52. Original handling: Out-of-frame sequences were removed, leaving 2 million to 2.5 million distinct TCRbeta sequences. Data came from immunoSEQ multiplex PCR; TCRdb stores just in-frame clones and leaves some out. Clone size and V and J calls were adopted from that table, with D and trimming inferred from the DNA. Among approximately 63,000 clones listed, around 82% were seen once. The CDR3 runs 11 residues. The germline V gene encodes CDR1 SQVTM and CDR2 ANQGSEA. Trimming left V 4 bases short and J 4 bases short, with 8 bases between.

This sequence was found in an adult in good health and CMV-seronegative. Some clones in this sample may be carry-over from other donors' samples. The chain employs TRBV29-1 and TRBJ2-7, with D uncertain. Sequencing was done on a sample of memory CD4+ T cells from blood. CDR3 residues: CSVVWSYEQYF. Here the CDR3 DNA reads TGCAGCGTTGTGTGGAGTTACGAGCAGTACTTC.